The 31 T cell receptor beta chains reported below all come from one sample, sequenced in a study of regulatory T cells in long-lasting Graves disease. Indicated time point: persistent/refractory GD, antithyroid drugs over 5 years with positive TRAb. There was RNA extracted from PBMCs, and the TCR library was made from it. The TCR beta library used iRepertoire HTBI primers with Arm-PCR amplification of CDR3. One entry per CDR3 protein, called by TCRdb with MiXCR from the multiplex PCR reads. The sample has about 430,000 distinct CDR3 sequences, roughly 21% seen once; the top ten hold 13% to 15%. Sequences were derived from peripheral blood mononuclear cells (PBMCs), sampled when the disease was refractory, from a patient treated with antithyroid drugs. These receptors originate from a female donor with Graves disease.

The CDR3 region has the DNA TGTGCCAGCGGACAGGGGGCAACAGATACGCAGTATTTT. This translates into CASGQGATDTQYF. The V gene is TRBV2, the J gene TRBJ2-3, with 11 bases lining up with TRBD1. Looked up from germline, CDR1 is SNHLY and CDR2 is FYNNEI. Trimming removed 8 bases from V and 3 bases from J; junction bases left unmatched: 1. This CDR3 has 13 residues.

This clonotype has ten or more counts. The chain uses TRBV20-1 and TRBJ2-7, with TRBD1 matching over 7 bases. V shed 1 base and J 2 bases; nucleotides not matched to a gene: 8. Germline loops: CDR1 DFQATT, CDR2 SNEGSKA (reference sequence). The CDR3 runs 15 residues. CDR3 DNA sequence: TGCAGTGCTAGAGGCGGAGACAGGGTTACCTACGAGCAGTACTTC. Residues: CSARGGDRVTYEQYF.

There are many counts of this clonotype. The DNA of the CDR3 is TGCAGTGCTAGAGTGGGAGGGGGCCCCATGGAGACCCAGTACTTC. Amino acid sequence: CSARVGGGPMETQYF. The V and J genes are TRBV20-1 and TRBJ2-5; D possibly matches TRBD1 or TRBD2 (7 bases each). The CDR3 loop spans 15 amino acids. V was pared by 1 base and J by 5 bases, with 17 bases between. Germline CDR1 reads DFQATT; CDR2 reads SNEGSKA (reference sequence).

DNA of the CDR3: TGTGCCAGCTCACCCTCGACAGGGTTTGGCGAGCAGTACTTC. Its translation is CASSPSTGFGEQYF. The chain links TRBV18 to TRBJ2-7, with TRBD1 matching 7 bases. CDR1 and CDR2 (germline): KGHSH, LQKENI. This CDR3 contains 14 residues. After removal of 3 bases from V and 6 bases from J, the junction contained 8 bases not matched to a gene.

The CDR3 spells CSADSYRVSTYEQYF. DNA for the CDR3: TGCAGTGCTGACTCCTACAGGGTCTCCACCTACGAGCAGTACTTC. This chain connects TRBV20-1 to TRBJ2-7; D is possibly TRBD1 (6 bases). Per germline, CDR1 DFQATT and CDR2 SNEGSKA (reference sequence). The CDR3 is 15 amino acids. V was shortened by 5 bases and J by 2 bases, with 19 bases between the two germline ends.

This clonotype came up many times. V usage is TRBV27 and J usage is TRBJ1-2; TRBD1 matches at 8 bases. V lost 1 base and J lost 4; bases outside the gene matches: 8. Germline V gene data show CDR1 as MNHEY and CDR2 as SMNVEV (reference sequence). CDR3 length: 16 amino acids. The DNA for the CDR3 is TGTGCCAGCAGTTTATACTCCCGGGGACAGGCCTATGGCTACACCTTC. Translating gives CASSLYSRGQAYGYTF.

This clonotype occurred a few times. The chain recombines TRBV19 with TRBJ2-5; TRBD2 agrees at 13 bases. This CDR3 is 15 amino acids long. CDR1 is LNHDA and CDR2 is SQIVND in the germline V gene (reference sequence). With 3 bases clipped from V and 5 bases from J, the junction kept 3 bases outside the gene matches. The DNA of the CDR3 is TGTGCCAGTAGTATCTGGGGACTAGCGGGGGAGACCCAGTACTTC. Its protein is CASSIWGLAGETQYF.

This chain links TRBV10-3 with TRBJ2-5; maybe TRBD2 (6 bases). The CDR3 extends over 18 amino acids. Trimming cost V 3 bases and J 1 base, with 21 bases left between them. Germline V gene data show CDR1 as ENHRY and CDR2 as SYGVKD. As DNA, the CDR3 is TGTGCCATCAGTGAACCCGTGATGCACCTGGGGGGCCAAGAGACCCAGTACTTC. It translates to CAISEPVMHLGGQETQYF.

V gene TRBV6-1 combines with J gene TRBJ2-4, with D possibly matching TRBD1 (5 bases). Germline lookup yields CDR1 MNHNS and CDR2 SASEGT. Deletions cut 1 base from V and 6 bases from J, with 13 bases between. The CDR3 has 15 residues. DNA for the CDR3: TGTGCCAGCAGTGAAGGTAGCAGGGCTTCAAACATTCAGTACTTC. It translates to CASSEGSRASNIQYF.

This clonotype was counted ten times or more. V usage is TRBV6-1 and J usage is TRBJ2-7, with 7 bases identical to TRBD2. CDR1 MNHNS and CDR2 SASEGT come from the germline V gene. V shed 5 bases and J 3 bases; nucleotides not matched to a gene: 10. There are 15 residues in the CDR3. This chain's CDR3 is CASSHGGLGNYEQYF. The DNA for the CDR3 is TGTGCCAGCAGTCACGGCGGACTAGGGAACTACGAGCAGTACTTC.

This rearrangement joins TRBV7-6 to TRBJ2-7; the D gene could be TRBD1 or TRBD2 (5 bases each). Trimming cost V 6 bases and J 1 base, with 16 bases left between them. Germline CDR1 SGHVS, CDR2 FNYEAQ. This CDR3 is built from 15 residues. The CDR3 region is CASSLGSGTSYEQYF. The CDR3 region has the DNA TGTGCCAGCAGTCTAGGCTCTGGGACGTCCTACGAGCAGTACTTC.

About this clonotype: This may be a read error, as it is one base from a much larger clone. The rearrangement joins TRBV6-1 to TRBJ1-1; D not resolved. This CDR3 contains 14 residues. Germline CDR1 and CDR2: MNHNS and SASEGT. CDR3 protein: CAGSPGLGGAEAFF. The CDR3 DNA follows: TGTGCCGGCAGTCCAGGCCTGGGCGGCGCTGAAGCTTTCTTT.

The V and J genes are TRBV20-1 and TRBJ2-1, with 7 bases identical to TRBD1. CDR1 and CDR2 (germline): DFQATT, SNEGSKA (reference sequence). V gave up 5 bases and J gave up 9 bases; unmatched junction bases: 7. This CDR3 is 12 amino acids long. CDR3 nucleotide sequence: TGCAGTGCTCCCGACAGGGTCGGTGAGCAGTTCTTC. It codes for CSAPDRVGEQFF.

This chain connects TRBV14 to TRBJ2-5, with TRBD1 as a possible D gene (5 bases). Between the trimmed V and J ends, which lost 1 base and 3 bases, there was a span of 15 bases. Germline CDR1 reads SGHDN; CDR2 reads FVKESK. The length of the CDR3 is 16 residues. The DNA of the CDR3 is TGTGCCAGCAGCCAAGGGTTCCTATGGACAAAAGAGACCCAGTACTTC. It encodes CASSQGFLWTKETQYF.

This chain's CDR3 is CAWSIAGVDLGYNEQFF. DNA of the CDR3: TGTGCCTGGAGTATAGCGGGAGTCGACCTCGGCTACAATGAGCAGTTCTTC. The chain joins TRBV30 to TRBJ2-1; 9 nucleotides match TRBD2. J was trimmed by 3 bases and V by 2 bases; bases with no gene match: 11. Germline CDR1 is GTSNPN and CDR2 is SVGIG (reference sequence). The CDR3 is 17 residues long. Full variable domain (missing parts from reference TRBV30 and TRBJ2-1): SQTIHQWPATLVQPVGSPLSLECTVEGTSNPNLYWYRQAAGRGLQLLFYSVGIGQISSEVPQNLSASRPQDRQFILSSKKLLLSDSGFYLCAWSIAGVDLGYNEQFFGPGTRLTVL.

This clonotype has more than one count but fewer than ten. This rearrangement joins TRBV20-1 to TRBJ1-1, with a possible D match to TRBD1 (5 bases). The V gene's germline CDR1 is DFQATT and CDR2 SNEGSKA (reference sequence). The CDR3 is made up of 13 amino acids. The germline V and J ends were trimmed by 6 bases and 6 bases, with 17 bases remaining between them. The DNA of the CDR3 is TGCAGTGCGTATGATCCGAGGGGCTCTGAAGCTTTCTTT. It codes for CSAYDPRGSEAFF.

This clonotype occurred many times. The rearrangement uses TRBV28 and TRBJ2-5; 10 bases line up with TRBD1. Germline V CDR1 and CDR2: MDHEN, SYDVKM. J was trimmed by 5 bases and V by 7 bases; bases with no gene match: 7. The CDR3 runs 14 residues. The CDR3 protein is CASNGPGQGETQYF. The CDR3 DNA is TGTGCCAGCAATGGTCCGGGACAGGGGGAGACCCAGTACTTC.

This clonotype was counted only a few times. The chain uses TRBV29-1 and TRBJ2-7, with TRBD1 as a possible D gene (6 bases). This CDR3 contains 12 residues. Trimming pared 1 base from V and 7 bases from J, leaving 11 bases between. Germline CDR1 reads SQVTM; CDR2 reads ANQGSEA. In nucleotides, the CDR3 is TGCAGCGTTGAAGCCAGGGGTGAAGAGCAGTACTTC. Its protein is CSVEARGEEQYF.

This clonotype was picked up many times. The chain recombines TRBV5-6 with TRBJ1-1; D not resolved. The CDR3 is 17 residues long. The V end lost 0 bases, the J end lost 8 bases, and 23 bases lay between the germline ends. Germline V gene sequence: CDR1 SGHDT, CDR2 YYEEEE. CDR3 coding DNA: TGTGCCAGCAGCTTGGCCGCTAAGGGAGAGGGCCACCGGGAAGCTTTCTTT. Translating it yields CASSLAAKGEGHREAFF.

This clonotype has only a few counts. The chain couples TRBV19 to TRBJ2-7; either TRBD1 or TRBD2 may supply D (5 bases each). This CDR3 spans 13 amino acids. Trimming took 6 bases from V and 5 from J, leaving 14 bases between them. Germline values: CDR1 LNHDA, CDR2 SQIVND (reference sequence). For the CDR3, the DNA is TGTGCCAGTAGCCCGTCCGGGGCCAACGAGCAGTACTTC. Translating it yields CASSPSGANEQYF.

V is TRBV5-1 and J is TRBJ2-5; TRBD2 matches at 12 bases. The CDR3 loop spans 14 amino acids. Germline loops: CDR1 SGHRS, CDR2 YFSETQ. The V segment lost 4 bases and the J segment 5 bases; nucleotides outside the gene matches: 3. CDR3 protein: CASSNGLAGETQYF. DNA for the CDR3: TGCGCCAGCAGCAACGGACTAGCGGGGGAGACCCAGTACTTC.

In regard to this clonotype: The conserved final phenylalanine or tryptophan is absent from the CDR3, which likely points to a read error. This chain connects TRBV6-2 or TRBV6-3 to TRBJ1-1; the D gene is possibly TRBD1 (6 bases). The V and J ends lost 3 bases and 5 bases respectively, with 13 bases between them. This CDR3 spans 14 amino acids. Germline V lookup: CDR1 MNHEY, CDR2 SVGEGT. The CDR3 DNA follows: TGTGCCAGCAGTTATCGGGGGAGGGGGACTGAAGCTTTCCTT. It specifies CASSYRGRGTEAFL.

The chain employs TRBV2 and TRBJ1-5; possibly TRBD1 for D (6 bases). This CDR3 contains 15 residues. Trimming left V 3 bases short and J 1 base short, with 10 bases between. Germline V CDR1 and CDR2: SNHLY, FYNNEI. The CDR3 DNA reads as TGTGCCAGCAGTGAGGTTGGACAGAGCAATCAGCCCCAGCATTTT. It encodes CASSEVGQSNQPQHF.

The table lists this clonotype with a few counts. The chain recombines TRBV28 with TRBJ1-4; D is unclear. The CDR3 spans 16 residues. The V gene's germline CDR1 is MDHEN and CDR2 SYDVKM. V lost 5 bases, J lost 0 bases, and 13 bases lay in between. The DNA for the CDR3 is TGTGCCAGCAGTCACCTCCGGAGGTCAACTAATGAAAAACTGTTTTTT. Translated, it gives CASSHLRRSTNEKLFF.

J is TRBJ2-5 and V is TRBV4-1; no reliable D call. The germline V and J ends were trimmed by 1 base and 3 bases, with 6 bases remaining between them. CDR1 and CDR2 (germline): MGHRA, YSYEKL. The CDR3 length is 13 residues. The CDR3 nucleotides read TGCGCCAGCAGCCAAGGGGGTAAAGAGACCCAGTACTTC. It is translated as CASSQGGKETQYF.

This clonotype has a handful of counts. The chain combines TRBV9 with TRBJ2-5; 12 nucleotides match TRBD1. V trimming: 3 bases; J trimming: 1 base; junction bases outside the gene matches: 4. Germline CDR1 reads SGDLS; CDR2 reads YYNGEE. This CDR3 contains 16 residues. The chain's CDR3 is CASSARDRGPQETQYF. The CDR3 DNA reads as TGTGCCAGCAGCGCTCGGGACAGGGGGCCCCAAGAGACCCAGTACTTC.

The genes are TRBV7-3 and TRBJ2-2; TRBD2 matches 10 bases. V lost 2 bases, J lost 6 bases, and 9 bases stayed unmatched. The CDR3 spans 17 residues. Looked up from germline, CDR1 is SGHTA and CDR2 is FQGTGA. CDR3 DNA: TGTGCCAGCAGCTTATCCCCCCTAGCGGGAGAGTCCGGGGAGCTGTTTTTT. This sequence encodes CASSLSPLAGESGELFF.

As regards this clonotype: It may be a read error: a sequence one base away is much more abundant. As the CDR3 is not closed by the conserved phenylalanine or tryptophan, this likely results from a read error. This sequence joins TRBV15 and TRBJ2-5, with D uncertain. Trimming shortened V by 1 base and J by 4 bases, and 7 bases separated the two germline ends. The germline CDR1 and CDR2 sequences are LNHNV and YYDKDF (reference sequence). The CDR3 consists of 13 residues. Here the CDR3 reads CATSRGMRETQYS. In DNA, the CDR3 is TGTGCCACCAGCAGAGGGATGCGAGAGACCCAGTACTCC.

This clonotype was recorded many times. The chain has TRBV9 and TRBJ2-5, with D maybe TRBD1 (5 bases). V lost 2 bases to trimming and J lost 7 bases, with 21 bases between them. Germline CDR1 SGDLS, CDR2 YYNGEE. This CDR3 has 16 amino acids. CDR3 coding DNA: TGTGCCAGCAGCGTTGACCCATTCGCCCCCACAGGGACCCAGTACTTC. Amino acid sequence: CASSVDPFAPTGTQYF.

This clonotype was seen many times. The V call is TRBV2, the J call TRBJ2-7, with 10 bases that match TRBD1. Germline CDR1 is SNHLY and CDR2 is FYNNEI. The CDR3 is made up of 14 amino acids. V lost 7 bases and J lost 5; bases outside the gene matches: 8. The CDR3, as DNA: TGTGCCAGCAAAACGGGACAGGGGTCTCACGAGCAGTACTTC. It translates to CASKTGQGSHEQYF.

There are many counts of this clonotype. This chain uses TRBV28 with TRBJ2-7, with TRBD1 as a possible D gene (5 bases). From germline, CDR1 is MDHEN and CDR2 SYDVKM. The CDR3 is 17 amino acids. V lost 5 bases and J 2 bases, leaving 22 bases between the germline ends. The CDR3 sequence: CASSPHLQGFETYEQYF. As DNA, the CDR3 is TGTGCCAGCAGTCCCCACCTCCAGGGTTTTGAAACCTACGAGCAGTACTTC.